This TCR beta chain was captured by sequencing in a study of siplizumab effects on memory and regulatory T cells. Here immunoSEQ multiplex PCR was the method, and the copy in TCRdb shows in-frame clones only, minus some. The table records more than 3,000 clones, approximately 53% of them present only once. Coculture of the mixed lymphocyte reaction cells took place at 37 degrees C and lasted over five days. Turning to this clone: Antigen specificity is unknown.

The CDR3 has 13 residues. V was cut by 8 bases and J by 2 bases, with 11 bases left in between. Germline CDR1 reads MDHEN; CDR2 reads SYDVKM. Study outcomes and limitations: Mappable CD4+ clones that were alloreactive averaged approximately 69% Treg-derived with siplizumab versus roughly 25% in controls.

This sequence was found in a human donor in good health; the cells came from an allogeneic mixed lymphocyte reaction. J is TRBJ2-3 and V is TRBV28, with a weak D call TRBD1 (6 bases). The sequenced sample consisted of CFSE-low (dividing) CD4+ T cells sorted from an allogeneic mixed lymphocyte reaction. Written as DNA, the CDR3 is TGTGCCAGCGGGGGCAGACTCACAGATACGCAGTATTTT. This codes for CASGGRLTDTQYF.